This T cell receptor beta chain was identified during a study of tumor-infiltrating lymphocytes in primary liver carcinoma. Overall study: Surgical resection was the treatment these patients received for primary liver carcinoma.

Study-wide results and limits: Overlap in tumor-adjacent and tumor-blood pairs fell below that of tumor region pairs.

Using a constant-region primer together with ProtoScript II reverse transcriptase, TCR beta cDNA was made from around 500 ng of total RNA. What produced the TCR beta libraries was three nested multiplex PCR rounds using slightly modified ARM-PCR. One entry per CDR3 protein results from TCRdb running MiXCR on the multiplex PCR reads. Found here are fewer than 350,000 distinct CDR3 sequences, about 65% of them singletons; the top ten hold about 6.3%. Germline DNA was also extracted, and blood RNA was taken from unsorted whole blood. Remarks on this clonotype: Its target is not known.

The receptor comes from a man between 40 and 49 years old with primary liver carcinoma and hepatitis B virus infection. The sample consisted of peripheral blood.

In DNA, the CDR3 is TGTGCCAGCTCACCGACAGAGCTAGCGGGAGGCACAGATACGCAGTATTTT. This sequence encodes CASSPTELAGGTDTQYF. The chain links TRBV18 to TRBJ2-3; the match to TRBD2 covers 10 bases. CDR3 length: 17 amino acids. The V segment lost 3 bases and the J segment 1 base; nucleotides outside the gene matches: 7. Germline V gene data show CDR1 as KGHSH and CDR2 as LQKENI.